These 14 T cell receptor beta chains were sequenced from one sample in a study of CD8 T cells in Susac syndrome. RNA was extracted with the RNeasy kit, and a quantity of about 0.5 to 1 ug was reverse transcribed using random hexamers. TCRdb re-analysed the immunoSEQ multiplex PCR reads in MiXCR, keeping a single row per CDR3 protein. The table lists about 110,000 distinct CDR3 sequences, about 96% of them singletons. The sequenced sample was CD4+ T cells from PBMCs. The origin of the receptors is a human donor in good health.

This rearrangement joins TRBV7-3 to TRBJ1-1, with no clear D. The germline V gene encodes CDR1 SGHTA and CDR2 FQGTGA. This CDR3 spans 13 amino acids. The germline V and J ends were trimmed by 0 bases and 4 bases, with 6 bases remaining between them. The CDR3 DNA reads TGTGCCAGCAGCTTAACGTTCGCCACTGAAGCTTTCTTT. Amino acid sequence: CASSLTFATEAFF. The variable domain in full, completed from reference TRBV7-3 and TRBJ1-1, reads GAGVSQTPSNKVTEKGKYVELRCDPISGHTALYWYRQSLGQGPEFLIYFQGTGAADDSGLPNDRFFAVRPEGSVSTLKIQRTERGDSAVYLCASSLTFATEAFFGQGTRLTVV.

This chain joins TRBV3-1 and TRBJ2-7; D is ambiguous. This CDR3 region has 14 residues. Per the germline V gene, CDR1 is LGHDT and CDR2 is YNNKEL (reference sequence). V dropped 1 base and J dropped 0 bases, with 7 bases sitting between them. CDR3 in amino acids: CASSQGHSSYEQYF. CDR3 DNA sequence: TGTGCCAGCAGCCAAGGACATAGCTCCTACGAGCAGTACTTC.

The chain carries TRBV12-3 or TRBV12-4 and TRBJ2-7; weak D call: TRBD1 (7 bases). The CDR3 loop spans 15 amino acids. V was clipped by 3 bases and J by 5 bases, with 17 bases between them. The DNA for the CDR3 is TGTGCCAGCAGTTTGGAGGGGGCCCCCATGGACGAGCAGTACTTC. Protein: CASSLEGAPMDEQYF.

This clonotype appeared once. V usage is TRBV7-2 and J usage is TRBJ2-7; no clear D gene. V lost 3 bases to trimming and J lost 0 bases, with 9 bases between them. The V gene's germline CDR1 is SGHTA and CDR2 FQGNSA. This CDR3 is built from 14 residues. The CDR3 spells CASSFYGTSYEQYF. In DNA form, the CDR3 reads TGTGCCAGCAGCTTCTACGGAACCTCCTACGAGCAGTACTTC.

The rearrangement uses TRBV4-3 and TRBJ2-7, with 8 bases identical to TRBD1. Unmatched junction bases numbered 6, after V lost 3 bases and J lost 2 bases. The CDR3 loop spans 15 amino acids. Germline CDR1 reads LGHNA; CDR2 reads YSLEER. The CDR3 nucleotides are TGCGCCAGCAGCCACGGACAGGGTTCCCCCTACGAGCAGTACTTC. Translated: CASSHGQGSPYEQYF.

This clonotype was observed a single time. The chain is built from TRBV3-1 and TRBJ1-2; 10 nucleotides line up with TRBD1. This CDR3 has 15 residues. Germline CDR1 is LGHDT and CDR2 is YNNKEL (reference sequence). The ends lost 0 bases at V and 4 bases at J; junction bases unmatched: 2. This chain's CDR3 is CASSQEGTGAYGYTF. The CDR3 DNA follows: TGTGCCAGCAGCCAAGAAGGGACAGGGGCCTATGGCTACACCTTC.

The V and J genes are TRBV12-3 or TRBV12-4 and TRBJ2-3; D possibly uses TRBD1 or TRBD2 (5 bases each). The ends were cut back, 5 bases at V and 2 bases at J, with 11 bases in the middle. This CDR3 spans 14 amino acids. CDR3 DNA: TGTGCCAGCAGTCCTAGCAGGGCCACAGATACGCAGTATTTT. Encoded protein: CASSPSRATDTQYF.

This clonotype was detected once. The chain has TRBV20-1 and TRBJ2-3; D is ambiguous. The CDR3 has 15 residues. Germline CDR1 is DFQATT and CDR2 is SNEGSKA (reference sequence). Trimming removed 3 bases from V and 1 base from J, with 14 bases in between. The CDR3 reads CSASGLRTRTDTQYF. As DNA, the CDR3 is TGCAGTGCTAGCGGGCTTCGAACCCGCACAGATACGCAGTATTTT.

The chain employs TRBV3-1 and TRBJ1-1; D gene ambiguous. CDR1 is LGHDT, CDR2 YNNKEL, per germline (reference sequence). This CDR3 has 13 residues. V dropped 4 bases and J dropped 1 base, with 7 bases sitting between them. The CDR3, as DNA: TGTGCCAGCAGCCGGCGGGGGAACACTGAAGCTTTCTTT. Its protein is CASSRRGNTEAFF.

The chain is built from TRBV20-1 and TRBJ1-1; D possibly corresponds to TRBD1 (5 bases). Germline CDR1 reads DFQATT; CDR2 reads SNEGSKA (reference sequence). The CDR3 sequence is 13 residues long. The CDR3 nucleotides read TGCAGCGTCCTAGGGGCGATGAACACTGAAGCTTTCTTT. Translated: CSVLGAMNTEAFF.

This clonotype was seen a handful of times. The rearrangement links TRBV29-1 to TRBJ2-7, with TRBD1 identical over 7 bases. Germline V gene sequence: CDR1 SQVTM, CDR2 ANQGSEA. V lost 7 bases to trimming and J lost 7 bases; unmatched junction nucleotides: 13. The CDR3 totals 13 residues. The CDR3 DNA sequence: TGCAGCGCGATGGGACAGTTGGGTGCGGAGCAGTACTTC. Translated, it gives CSAMGQLGAEQYF.

The chain couples TRBV5-1 to TRBJ1-2, with 7 nucleotides matching TRBD1. Trimming at V came to 4 bases and at J to 2 bases, leaving 8 bases not matched to a gene. CDR3 length: 15 amino acids. Germline lookup yields CDR1 SGHRS and CDR2 YFSETQ. The CDR3 DNA reads TGCGCCAGCAGCCTTGGGACAGTCTTGAACTATGGCTACACCTTC. It encodes CASSLGTVLNYGYTF. The full variable domain, its missing parts supplied by reference TRBV5-1 and TRBJ1-2, is KAGVTQTPRYLIKTRGQQVTLSCSPISGHRSVSWYQQTPGQGLQFLFEYFSETQRNKGNFPGRFSGRQFSNSRSEMNVSTLELGDSALYLCASSLGTVLNYGYTFGSGTRLTVV.

The chain carries TRBV7-2 and TRBJ1-2; 7 bases map to TRBD1. The junction had 7 bases not matched to a gene; V was cut back by 3 bases and J by 0 bases. The CDR3 contains 16 residues. In germline, CDR1 is SGHTA, CDR2 FQGNSA. CDR3 sequence: CASSFRGTAANYGYTF. In DNA form, the CDR3 reads TGTGCCAGCAGCTTTAGGGGGACAGCCGCTAACTATGGCTACACCTTC.

This clonotype was detected once. The V gene is TRBV7-2, the J gene TRBJ2-7; D uncertain. Germline assignment: CDR1 SGHTA and CDR2 FQGNSA. CDR3 length: 12 amino acids. Trimming left V 5 bases short and J 4 bases short, with 9 bases between. Written as DNA, the CDR3 is TGTGCCAGCAGCCACCCCGGGTACGAGCAGTACTTC. Protein: CASSHPGYEQYF.